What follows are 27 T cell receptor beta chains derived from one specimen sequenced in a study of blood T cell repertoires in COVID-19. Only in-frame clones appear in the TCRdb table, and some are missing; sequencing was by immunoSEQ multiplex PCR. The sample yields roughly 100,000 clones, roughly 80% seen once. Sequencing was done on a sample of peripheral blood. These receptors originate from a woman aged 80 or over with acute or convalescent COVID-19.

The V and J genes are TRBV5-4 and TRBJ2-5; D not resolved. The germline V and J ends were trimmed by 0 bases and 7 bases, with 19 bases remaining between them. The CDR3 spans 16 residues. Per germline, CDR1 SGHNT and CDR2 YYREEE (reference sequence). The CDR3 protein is CASSLGTVTLSGTQYF. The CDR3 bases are TGTGCCAGCAGCTTGGGTACAGTGACACTCTCAGGGACCCAGTACTTC.

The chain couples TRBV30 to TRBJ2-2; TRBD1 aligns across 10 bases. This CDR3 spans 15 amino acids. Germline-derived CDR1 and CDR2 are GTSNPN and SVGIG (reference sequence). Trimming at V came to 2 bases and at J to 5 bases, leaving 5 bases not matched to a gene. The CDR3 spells CAWSMGQGKTGELFF. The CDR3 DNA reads TGTGCCTGGAGTATGGGACAGGGGAAGACCGGGGAGCTGTTTTTT.

The CDR3 sequence is CASSASAGLYNEQFF. CDR3 nucleotides: TGTGCCAGCAGCGCTTCGGCGGGACTATACAATGAGCAGTTCTTC. V is TRBV9 and J is TRBJ2-1; 7 bases are shared with TRBD2. CDR3 length: 15 residues. Looked up from germline, CDR1 is SGDLS and CDR2 is YYNGEE. Unmatched junction bases numbered 7, after V lost 3 bases and J lost 4 bases.

CDR3 DNA: TGTGCCAGCAGCTTAGGGGGACTAACTGCAGATACGCAGTATTTT. Its protein product is CASSLGGLTADTQYF. The chain carries TRBV11-3 and TRBJ2-3; 7 positions agree with TRBD2. Germline V gene lookup returns CDR1 SGHNT and CDR2 YENEEA. The CDR3 covers 15 residues. With V trimmed by 1 base and J by 4 bases, 5 bases remained unmatched.

This CDR3 reads CASSRGLSDEQYF. The CDR3 DNA sequence: TGTGCCAGCAGTCGGGGACTTTCCGACGAGCAGTACTTC. J is TRBJ2-7 and V is TRBV6-5; tentative D call: TRBD2 (6 bases). CDR3 length: 13 amino acids. V lost 5 bases and J lost 5, with 13 bases in between. CDR1 is MNHEY and CDR2 is SVGAGI in the germline V gene.

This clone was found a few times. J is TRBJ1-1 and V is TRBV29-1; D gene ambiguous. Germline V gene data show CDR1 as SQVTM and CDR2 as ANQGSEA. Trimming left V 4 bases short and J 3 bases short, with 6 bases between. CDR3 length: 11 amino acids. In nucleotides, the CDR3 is TGCAGCGTTGTAGCGTACACTGAAGCTTTCTTT. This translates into CSVVAYTEAFF.

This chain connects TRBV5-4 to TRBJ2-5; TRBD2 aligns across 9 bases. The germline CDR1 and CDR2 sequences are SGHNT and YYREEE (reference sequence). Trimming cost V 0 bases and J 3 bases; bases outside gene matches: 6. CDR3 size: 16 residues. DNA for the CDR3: TGTGCCAGCAGCTTGGGGGGGTCTAGCGGGGAAGAGACCCAGTACTTC. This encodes CASSLGGSSGEETQYF.

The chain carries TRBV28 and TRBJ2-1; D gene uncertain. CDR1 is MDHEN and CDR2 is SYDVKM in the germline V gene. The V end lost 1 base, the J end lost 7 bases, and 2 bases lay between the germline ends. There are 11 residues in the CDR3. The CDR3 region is CASSLLNEQFF. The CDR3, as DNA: TGTGCCAGCAGTTTATTAAATGAGCAGTTCTTC. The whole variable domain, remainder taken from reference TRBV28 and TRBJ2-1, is DVKVTQSSRYLVKRTGEKVFLECVQDMDHENMFWYRQDPGLGLRLIYFSYDVKMKEKGDIPEGYSVSREKKERFSLILESASTNQTSMYLCASSLLNEQFFGPGTRLTVL.

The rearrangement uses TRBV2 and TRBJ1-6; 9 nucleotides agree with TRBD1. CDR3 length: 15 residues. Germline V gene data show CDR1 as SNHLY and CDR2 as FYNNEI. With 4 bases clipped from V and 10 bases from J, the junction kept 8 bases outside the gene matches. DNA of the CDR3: TGTGCCAGCAGTGCCAATAACAGGGGGCAGTCACCCCTCCACTTT. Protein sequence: CASSANNRGQSPLHF.

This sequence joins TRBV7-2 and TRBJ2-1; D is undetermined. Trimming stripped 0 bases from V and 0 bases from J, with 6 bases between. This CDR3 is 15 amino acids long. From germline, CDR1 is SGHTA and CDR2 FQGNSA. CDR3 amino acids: CASSLAVSSYNEQFF. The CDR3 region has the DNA TGTGCCAGCAGCTTAGCGGTCAGCTCCTACAATGAGCAGTTCTTC.

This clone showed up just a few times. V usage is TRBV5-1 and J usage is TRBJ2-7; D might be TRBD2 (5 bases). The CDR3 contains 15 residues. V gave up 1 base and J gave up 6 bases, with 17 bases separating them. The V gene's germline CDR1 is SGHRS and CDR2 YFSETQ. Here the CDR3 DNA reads TGCGCCAGCAGCTTGCAGAGTACCAGAGGAGGCGAGCAGTACTTC. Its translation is CASSLQSTRGGEQYF.

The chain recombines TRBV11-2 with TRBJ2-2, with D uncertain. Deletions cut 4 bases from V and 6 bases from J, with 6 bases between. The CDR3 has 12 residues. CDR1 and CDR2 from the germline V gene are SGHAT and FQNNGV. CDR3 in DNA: TGTGCCAGCAGCTCATTAGCCGGGGAGCTGTTTTTT. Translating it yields CASSSLAGELFF. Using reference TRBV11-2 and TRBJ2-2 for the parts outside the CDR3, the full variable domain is EAGVAQSPRYKIIEKRQSVAFWCNPISGHATLYWYQQILGQGPKLLIQFQNNGVVDDSQLPKDRFSAERLKGVDSTLKIQPAKLEDSAVYLCASSSLAGELFFGEGSRLTVL.

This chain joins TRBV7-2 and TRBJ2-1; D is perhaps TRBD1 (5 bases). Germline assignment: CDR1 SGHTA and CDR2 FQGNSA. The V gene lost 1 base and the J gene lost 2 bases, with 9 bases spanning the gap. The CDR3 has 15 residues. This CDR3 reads CASSLEGKPYNEQFF. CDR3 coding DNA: TGTGCCAGCAGCTTAGAGGGGAAACCCTACAATGAGCAGTTCTTC.

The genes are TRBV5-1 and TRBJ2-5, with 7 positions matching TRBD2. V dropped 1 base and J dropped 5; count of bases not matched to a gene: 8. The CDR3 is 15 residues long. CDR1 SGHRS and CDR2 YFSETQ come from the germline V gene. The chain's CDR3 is CASSLRRGGEETQYF. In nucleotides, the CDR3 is TGCGCCAGCAGCTTGAGAAGGGGAGGGGAGGAGACCCAGTACTTC.

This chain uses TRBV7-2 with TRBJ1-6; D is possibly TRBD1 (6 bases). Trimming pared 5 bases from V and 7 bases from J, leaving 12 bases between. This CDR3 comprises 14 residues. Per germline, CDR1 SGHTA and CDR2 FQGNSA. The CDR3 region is CASSPDRINSPLHF. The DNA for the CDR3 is TGTGCCAGCAGCCCCGACAGGATCAATTCACCCCTCCACTTT. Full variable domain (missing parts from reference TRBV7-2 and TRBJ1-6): GAGVSQSPSNKVTEKGKDVELRCDPISGHTALYWYRQSLGQGLEFLIYFQGNSAPDKSGLPSDRFSAERTGGSVSTLTIQRTQQEDSAVYLCASSPDRINSPLHFGNGTRLTVT.

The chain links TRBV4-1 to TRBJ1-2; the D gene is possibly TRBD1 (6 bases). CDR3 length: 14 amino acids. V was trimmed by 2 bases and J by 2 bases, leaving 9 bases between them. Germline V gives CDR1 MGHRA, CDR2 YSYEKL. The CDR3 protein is CASSQTGLNYGYTF. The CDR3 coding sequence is TGCGCCAGCAGCCAAACAGGGCTCAACTATGGCTACACCTTC.

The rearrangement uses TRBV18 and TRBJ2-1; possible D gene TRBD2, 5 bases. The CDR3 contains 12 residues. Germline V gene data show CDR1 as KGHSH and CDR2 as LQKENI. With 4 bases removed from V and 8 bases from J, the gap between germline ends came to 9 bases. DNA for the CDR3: TGTGCCAGCTCACTTAGCGCCGATGAGCAGTTCTTC. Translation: CASSLSADEQFF.

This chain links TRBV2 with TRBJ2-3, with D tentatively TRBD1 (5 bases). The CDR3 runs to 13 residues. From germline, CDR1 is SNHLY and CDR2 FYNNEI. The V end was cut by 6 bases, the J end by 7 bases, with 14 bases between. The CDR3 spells CASRESRAYTQYF. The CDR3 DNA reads TGTGCCAGCAGAGAGAGCAGGGCGTATACGCAGTATTTT.

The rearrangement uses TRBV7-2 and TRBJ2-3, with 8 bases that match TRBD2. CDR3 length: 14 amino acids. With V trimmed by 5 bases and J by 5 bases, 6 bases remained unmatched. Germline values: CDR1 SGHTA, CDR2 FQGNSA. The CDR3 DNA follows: TGTGCCAGCAGCCGTAGCGGGACCGAAGATACGCAGTATTTT. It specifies CASSRSGTEDTQYF.

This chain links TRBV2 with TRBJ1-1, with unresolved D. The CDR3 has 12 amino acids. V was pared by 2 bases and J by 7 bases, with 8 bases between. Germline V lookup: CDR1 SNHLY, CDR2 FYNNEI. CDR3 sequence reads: CASSETRYEAFF. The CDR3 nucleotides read TGTGCCAGCAGTGAAACGCGATATGAAGCTTTCTTT.

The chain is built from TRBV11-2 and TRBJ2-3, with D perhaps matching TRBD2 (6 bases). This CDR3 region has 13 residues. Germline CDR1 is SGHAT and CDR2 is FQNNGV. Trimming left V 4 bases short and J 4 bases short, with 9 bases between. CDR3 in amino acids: CASSSRRADTQYF. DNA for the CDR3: TGTGCCAGCAGCTCCCGGAGGGCAGATACGCAGTATTTT.

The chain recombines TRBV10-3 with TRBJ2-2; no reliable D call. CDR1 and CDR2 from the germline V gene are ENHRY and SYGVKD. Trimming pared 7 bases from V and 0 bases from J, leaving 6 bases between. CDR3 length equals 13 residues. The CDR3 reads CAIMGPNTGELFF. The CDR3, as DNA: TGTGCCATCATGGGCCCGAACACCGGGGAGCTGTTTTTT.

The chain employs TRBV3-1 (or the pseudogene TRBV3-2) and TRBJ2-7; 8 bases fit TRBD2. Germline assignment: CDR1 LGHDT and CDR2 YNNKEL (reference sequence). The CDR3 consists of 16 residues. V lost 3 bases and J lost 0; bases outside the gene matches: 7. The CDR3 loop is CASSQGSGASSYEQYF. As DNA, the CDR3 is TGTGCCAGCAGCCAGGGTAGCGGGGCTAGCTCCTACGAGCAGTACTTC.

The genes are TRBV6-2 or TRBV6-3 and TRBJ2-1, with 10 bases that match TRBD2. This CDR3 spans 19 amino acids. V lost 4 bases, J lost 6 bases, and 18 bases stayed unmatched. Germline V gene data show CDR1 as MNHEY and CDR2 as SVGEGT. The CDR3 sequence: CASSSQRQLVIAGGNEQFF. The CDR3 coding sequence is TGTGCCAGCAGTTCCCAGCGCCAACTCGTAATAGCGGGAGGCAATGAGCAGTTCTTC.

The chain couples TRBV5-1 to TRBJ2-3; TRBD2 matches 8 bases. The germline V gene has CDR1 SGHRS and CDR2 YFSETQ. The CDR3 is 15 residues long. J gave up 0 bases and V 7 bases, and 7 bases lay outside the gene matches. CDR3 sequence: CASCTSGASTDTQYF. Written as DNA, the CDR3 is TGCGCCAGCTGTACTAGCGGAGCTAGCACAGATACGCAGTATTTT.

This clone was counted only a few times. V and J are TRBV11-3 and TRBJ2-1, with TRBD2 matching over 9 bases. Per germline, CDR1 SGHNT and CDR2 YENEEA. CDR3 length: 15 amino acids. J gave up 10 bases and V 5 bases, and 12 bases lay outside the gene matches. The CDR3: CASSPASGDVSEQFF. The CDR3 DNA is TGTGCCAGCAGCCCTGCTAGCGGGGATGTCAGCGAGCAGTTCTTC.

The CDR3 region has the DNA TGTGCCAGCAGTTCCAACCAGGACAGAAACTATGGCTACACCTTC. Protein product: CASSSNQDRNYGYTF. This sequence joins TRBV6-5 and TRBJ1-2; TRBD1 is a possible D gene (6 bases). Per germline, CDR1 MNHEY and CDR2 SVGAGI. Trimming pared 4 bases from V and 2 bases from J, leaving 14 bases between. The CDR3 runs 15 residues.